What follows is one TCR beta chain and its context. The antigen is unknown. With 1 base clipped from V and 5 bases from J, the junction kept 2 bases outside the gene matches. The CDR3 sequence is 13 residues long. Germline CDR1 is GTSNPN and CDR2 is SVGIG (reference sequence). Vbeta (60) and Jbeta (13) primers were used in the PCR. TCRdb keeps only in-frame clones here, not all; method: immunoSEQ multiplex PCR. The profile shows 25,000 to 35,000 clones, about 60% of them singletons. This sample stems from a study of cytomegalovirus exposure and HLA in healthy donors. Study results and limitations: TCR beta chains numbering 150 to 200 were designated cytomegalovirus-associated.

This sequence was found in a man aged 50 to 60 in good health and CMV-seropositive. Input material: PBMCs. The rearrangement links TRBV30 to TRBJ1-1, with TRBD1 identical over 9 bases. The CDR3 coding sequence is TGTGCCTGGAGTGGACAGGGGGGGACTGAAGCTTTCTTT. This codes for CAWSGQGGTEAFF.